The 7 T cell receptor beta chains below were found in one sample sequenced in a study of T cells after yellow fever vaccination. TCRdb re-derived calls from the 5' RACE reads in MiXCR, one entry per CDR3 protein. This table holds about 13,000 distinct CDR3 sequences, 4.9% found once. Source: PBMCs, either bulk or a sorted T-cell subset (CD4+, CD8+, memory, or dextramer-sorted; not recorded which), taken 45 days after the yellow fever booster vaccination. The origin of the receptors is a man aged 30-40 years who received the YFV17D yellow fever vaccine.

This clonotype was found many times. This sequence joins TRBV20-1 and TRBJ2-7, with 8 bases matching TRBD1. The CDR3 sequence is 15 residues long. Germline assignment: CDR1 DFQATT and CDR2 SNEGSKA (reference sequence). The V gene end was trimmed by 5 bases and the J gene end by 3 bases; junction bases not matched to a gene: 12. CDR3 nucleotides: TGCAGTGCTTTTCAGGGGGCCCCAGGGGTCTACGAGCAGTACTTC. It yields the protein CSAFQGAPGVYEQYF.

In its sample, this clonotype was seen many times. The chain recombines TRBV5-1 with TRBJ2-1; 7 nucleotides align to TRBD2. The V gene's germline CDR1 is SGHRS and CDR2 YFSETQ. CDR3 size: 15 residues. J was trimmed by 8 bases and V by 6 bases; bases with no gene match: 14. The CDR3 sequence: CASILGAGAGDEQFF. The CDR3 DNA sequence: TGCGCCAGCATCTTAGGTGCGGGAGCAGGCGATGAGCAGTTCTTC.

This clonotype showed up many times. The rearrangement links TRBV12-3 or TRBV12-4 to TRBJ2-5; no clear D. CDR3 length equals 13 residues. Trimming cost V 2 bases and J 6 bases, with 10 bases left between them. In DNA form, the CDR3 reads TGTGCCAGCAGTTTACTTAGTTGGAAGACCCAGTACTTC. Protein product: CASSLLSWKTQYF.

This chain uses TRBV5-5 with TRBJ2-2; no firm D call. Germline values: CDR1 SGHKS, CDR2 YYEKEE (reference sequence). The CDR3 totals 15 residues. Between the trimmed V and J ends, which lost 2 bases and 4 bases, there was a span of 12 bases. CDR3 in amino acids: CASSLVYPSTGELFF. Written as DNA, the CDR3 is TGTGCCAGCAGCTTAGTCTACCCGAGCACCGGGGAGCTGTTTTTT.

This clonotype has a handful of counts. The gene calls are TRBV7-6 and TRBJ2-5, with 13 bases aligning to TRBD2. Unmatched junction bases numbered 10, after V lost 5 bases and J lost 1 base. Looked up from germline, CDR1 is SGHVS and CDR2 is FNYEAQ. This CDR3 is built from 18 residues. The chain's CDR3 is CASSGTSGRGPSQETQYF. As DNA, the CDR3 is TGTGCCAGCAGCGGTACTAGCGGGAGGGGCCCCTCCCAAGAGACCCAGTACTTC. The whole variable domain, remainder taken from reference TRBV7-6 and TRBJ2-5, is GAGVSQSPRYKVTKRGQDVALRCDPISGHVSLYWYRQALGQGPEFLTYFNYEAQQDKSGLPNDRFSAERPEGSISTLTIQRTEQRDSAMYRCASSGTSGRGPSQETQYFGPGTRLLVL.

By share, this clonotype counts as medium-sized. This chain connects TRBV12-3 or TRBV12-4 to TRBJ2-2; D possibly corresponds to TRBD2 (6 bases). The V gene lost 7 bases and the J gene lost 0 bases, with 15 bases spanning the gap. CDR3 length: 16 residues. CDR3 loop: CASKFGASANTGELFF. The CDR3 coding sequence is TGTGCCAGCAAATTCGGAGCTAGCGCGAACACCGGGGAGCTGTTTTTT.

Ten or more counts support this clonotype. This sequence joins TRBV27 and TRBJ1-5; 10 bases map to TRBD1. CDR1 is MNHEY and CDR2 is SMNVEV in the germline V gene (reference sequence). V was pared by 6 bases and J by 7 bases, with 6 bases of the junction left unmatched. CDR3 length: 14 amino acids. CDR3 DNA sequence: TGTGCCAGCAGCCCGGGACAGGGGTCGCAGCCCCAGCATTTT. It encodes CASSPGQGSQPQHF.